The 23 T cell receptor beta chains listed next were all sequenced from one sample in a study of T cell responses to AZD1222 COVID-19 vaccine. This table comes from immunoSEQ multiplex PCR, and its TCRdb copy is limited to in-frame clones, with some not included. The sample lists tens of thousands of clones, around 88% occurring once. The material was peripheral blood, obtained 28 days after the second AZD1222 dose. The source of these receptors is an adult who received the AZD1222 COVID-19 vaccine.

The rearrangement links TRBV5-1 to TRBJ1-1; D is unclear. V was trimmed by 2 bases and J by 3 bases, leaving 8 bases between them. Per germline, CDR1 SGHRS and CDR2 YFSETQ. The CDR3 covers 13 residues. The CDR3 region has the DNA TGCGCCAGCAGCTTTAAGGGTGACACTGAAGCTTTCTTT. As protein: CASSFKGDTEAFF.

The table lists this clone with a few counts. The chain carries TRBV7-8 and TRBJ2-7; 9 nucleotides match TRBD2. Germline trimming cut 5 bases from V and 5 bases from J; bases unmatched to any gene: 13. The germline V gene has CDR1 SGHVS and CDR2 FQNEAQ. The CDR3 sequence is 16 residues long. CDR3 residues: CASSRRNSGSIHEQYF. CDR3 bases: TGTGCCAGCAGCCGGCGGAATAGCGGGAGCATCCACGAGCAGTACTTC.

V is TRBV5-5 and J is TRBJ1-3; weak D call: TRBD1 (5 bases). Per germline, CDR1 SGHKS and CDR2 YYEKEE (reference sequence). The CDR3 runs 15 residues. V was pared by 0 bases and J by 0 bases, with 7 bases between. CDR3 loop: CASSLGQNSGNTIYF. The DNA for the CDR3 is TGTGCCAGCAGCTTGGGACAGAACTCTGGAAACACCATATATTTT. Filled out from reference TRBV5-5 and TRBJ1-3, the complete variable domain reads DAGVTQSPTHLIKTRGQQVTLRCSPISGHKSVSWYQQVLGQGPQFIFQYYEKEERGRGNFPDRFSARQFPNYSSELNVNALLLGDSALYLCASSLGQNSGNTIYFGEGSWLTVV.

This clone was found a few times. The chain employs TRBV5-1 and TRBJ2-2, with TRBD2 matching 14 bases. The CDR3 totals 17 residues. The germline CDR1 and CDR2 sequences are SGHRS and YFSETQ. With 4 bases clipped from V and 7 bases from J, the junction kept 9 bases outside the gene matches. The DNA for the CDR3 is TGCGCCAGCAGCCCTGGCGGGACTAGCGGGAGCGGCGGGGAGCTGTTTTTT. It specifies CASSPGGTSGSGGELFF.

The chain uses TRBV6-5 and TRBJ1-5; 8 bases are a match to TRBD1. The CDR3 totals 16 residues. The V and J ends lost 4 bases and 0 bases, in that order; junction bases with no gene match: 5. Germline loops: CDR1 MNHEY, CDR2 SVGAGI. The CDR3 DNA reads as TGTGCCAGCAGTTCTCCAGGGGGCTATAGCAATCAGCCCCAGCATTTT. Amino acid sequence: CASSSPGGYSNQPQHF.

The genes are TRBV3-1 (or the pseudogene TRBV3-2) and TRBJ2-7, with 7 nucleotides matching TRBD1. From germline, CDR1 is LGHDT and CDR2 YNNKEL (reference sequence). V trimming: 3 bases; J trimming: 0 bases; junction bases outside the gene matches: 8. This CDR3 is 16 amino acids long. CDR3 loop: CASSHRTGQISYEQYF. CDR3 DNA: TGTGCCAGCAGCCACCGGACAGGACAAATCTCCTACGAGCAGTACTTC.

The gene calls are TRBV28 and TRBJ1-5, with TRBD1 identical over 8 bases. The J segment lost 6 bases and the V segment lost 7 bases, leaving 8 bases of the junction unmatched. Germline lookup yields CDR1 MDHEN and CDR2 SYDVKM. The CDR3 is made up of 14 amino acids. The DNA for the CDR3 is TGTGCCAGCAATACAGGGGGATCAGGTCAGCCCCAGCATTTT. It yields the protein CASNTGGSGQPQHF.

The gene calls are TRBV4-1 and TRBJ1-5; D is uncertain. The CDR3 runs to 16 residues. CDR1 and CDR2 (germline): MGHRA, YSYEKL. The V and J ends lost 0 bases and 3 bases respectively, with 12 bases between them. The CDR3 protein is CASSQDSPGINQPQHF. The CDR3 nucleotides are TGCGCCAGCAGCCAAGATAGCCCGGGAATCAATCAGCCCCAGCATTTT.

The V call is TRBV6-5, the J call TRBJ2-7; 11 positions agree with TRBD1. Germline lookup yields CDR1 MNHEY and CDR2 SVGAGI. This CDR3 comprises 15 residues. The J segment lost 4 bases and the V segment lost 6 bases, leaving 8 bases of the junction unmatched. The CDR3 DNA is TGTGCCAGCAGATCCGAGGGACAGGGGGGGTACGAGCAGTACTTC. Amino acids: CASRSEGQGGYEQYF.

The chain is built from TRBV5-1 and TRBJ2-3; D gene uncertain. This CDR3 is built from 16 residues. Germline V lookup: CDR1 SGHRS, CDR2 YFSETQ. V was trimmed by 0 bases and J by 0 bases, leaving 11 bases between them. Here the CDR3 DNA reads TGCGCCAGCAGCTTGGGTATTGATTCTAGCACAGATACGCAGTATTTT. Its translation: CASSLGIDSSTDTQYF.

CDR3 in DNA: TGTGCCAGCAGCGGACCTGACAGGGAGGACACCGGGGAGCTGTTTTTT. Residues: CASSGPDREDTGELFF. The chain joins TRBV9 to TRBJ2-2, with a possible D match to TRBD1 (7 bases). Trimming took off 3 bases at V and 3 bases at J, with 15 bases between the two ends. Germline values: CDR1 SGDLS, CDR2 YYNGEE. The CDR3 contains 16 residues.

CDR3 residues: CASSPPNPGQKNTGELFF. The CDR3 coding sequence is TGTGCCAGCTCACCACCTAATCCGGGACAGAAGAACACCGGGGAGCTGTTTTTT. J is TRBJ2-2 and V is TRBV18; 7 positions match TRBD1. CDR1 and CDR2 from the germline V gene are KGHSH and LQKENI. CDR3 length: 18 residues. With 0 bases clipped from V and 1 base from J, the junction kept 8 bases outside the gene matches.

The V and J genes are TRBV28 and TRBJ2-7, with 10 bases identical to TRBD1. The V gene end was trimmed by 4 bases and the J gene end by 2 bases; junction bases not matched to a gene: 2. Germline CDR1 MDHEN, CDR2 SYDVKM. The CDR3 is 14 residues long. The CDR3 DNA is TGTGCCAGCAGTTGGGACAGGGGCCCCTACGAGCAGTACTTC. This translates into CASSWDRGPYEQYF.

This clone was observed once. The rearrangement uses TRBV3-1 (or the pseudogene TRBV3-2) and TRBJ2-7, with D possibly being TRBD1 (6 bases). Trimming shortened V by 4 bases and J by 2 bases, and 9 bases separated the two germline ends. CDR1 is LGHDT and CDR2 is YNNKEL in the germline V gene (reference sequence). The CDR3 runs to 13 residues. The CDR3 nucleotides are TGTGCCAGCAGCCCCTACAGGGCCTACGAGCAGTACTTC. Encoded protein: CASSPYRAYEQYF.

The chain uses TRBV28 and TRBJ2-1; possible D gene TRBD2, 6 bases. V was cut by 2 bases and J by 1 base, with 12 bases left in between. In germline, CDR1 is MDHEN, CDR2 SYDVKM. The CDR3 runs to 16 residues. CDR3 nucleotide sequence: TGTGCCAGCAGTTTACTTACAAGCGGGTCCTACAATGAGCAGTTCTTC. It is translated as CASSLLTSGSYNEQFF.

The genes are TRBV6-1 and TRBJ2-1; 9 bases agree with TRBD1. Germline V gives CDR1 MNHNS, CDR2 SASEGT. The V and J ends lost 3 bases and 3 bases, in that order; junction bases with no gene match: 3. This CDR3 spans 15 amino acids. CDR3 in amino acids: CASSEETGGYNEQFF. The CDR3 DNA sequence: TGTGCCAGCAGTGAGGAGACAGGGGGCTACAATGAGCAGTTCTTC.

The genes are TRBV5-1 and TRBJ2-2; D gene uncertain. This CDR3 has 14 residues. The V and J ends lost 0 bases and 7 bases respectively, with 10 bases between them. Per germline, CDR1 SGHRS and CDR2 YFSETQ. As DNA, the CDR3 is TGCGCCAGCAGCTTGGGACTCCCGAACGGGGAGCTGTTTTTT. It specifies CASSLGLPNGELFF.

The V call is TRBV19, the J call TRBJ1-5; the match to TRBD1 covers 8 bases. The CDR3 is 15 residues long. J gave up 7 bases and V 1 base, and 6 bases lay outside the gene matches. The germline gives CDR1 LNHDA, CDR2 SQIVND (reference sequence). CDR3 coding DNA: TGTGCCAGTAGTATAGTGCCAGGGGGCAGGCAGCCCCAGCATTTT. Its protein product is CASSIVPGGRQPQHF.

In this sample, this clone turned up once. The chain uses TRBV1 and TRBJ2-5; TRBD1 was called by the table and not checked on the DNA. TRBV1 is reported as a pseudogene. The CDR3 runs 18 residues. CDR3 DNA: TGCACCAGCAGCCACGACAGGGTTATCAAGAGACTCGGAGAGACCCAGTACTTC. It yields the protein CTSSHDRVIKRLGETQYF.

The chain joins TRBV10-3 to TRBJ1-5; D is uncertain. Trimming took off 6 bases at V and 3 bases at J, with 9 bases between the two ends. The CDR3 is 13 residues long. Germline lookup yields CDR1 ENHRY and CDR2 SYGVKD. The DNA for the CDR3 is TGTGCCATCAGGGATCTATTCAATCAGCCCCAGCATTTT. Amino acid sequence: CAIRDLFNQPQHF.

V is TRBV5-8 and J is TRBJ2-5, with 10 bases lining up with TRBD2. CDR1 and CDR2 (germline): SGHTS, YDEGEE. V was clipped by 2 bases and J by 5 bases; unmatched bases: 9. The CDR3 has 16 amino acids. CDR3 residues: CASSFPASGRGETQYF. CDR3 in DNA: TGTGCCAGCAGCTTTCCGGCTAGCGGGAGAGGGGAGACCCAGTACTTC.

V usage is TRBV5-6 and J usage is TRBJ1-3; 9 nucleotides match TRBD1. Germline loops: CDR1 SGHDT, CDR2 YYEEEE. This CDR3 is 16 amino acids long. Trimming cost V 3 bases and J 4 bases; bases outside gene matches: 8. CDR3: CASSYGTGILGNTIYF. The CDR3 coding sequence is TGTGCCAGCAGCTACGGGACAGGGATTTTGGGAAACACCATATATTTT. Using reference TRBV5-6 and TRBJ1-3 for the parts outside the CDR3, the full variable domain is DAGVTQSPTHLIKTRGQQVTLRCSPKSGHDTVSWYQQALGQGPQFIFQYYEEEERQRGNFPDRFSGHQFPNYSSELNVNALLLGDSALYLCASSYGTGILGNTIYFGEGSWLTVV.

The count of this clone is one. V and J are TRBV6-6 and TRBJ2-1, with a weak D call TRBD1 (5 bases). Germline V lookup: CDR1 MNHNY, CDR2 SVGAGI (reference sequence). The V end was cut by 6 bases, the J end by 10 bases, with 13 bases between. The CDR3 has 12 residues. The CDR3: CASSQGSAEQFF. CDR3 DNA sequence: TGTGCCAGCAGCCAGGGCAGCGCAGAGCAGTTCTTC.